This T cell receptor beta chain was documented in a study of blood T cell repertoires in COVID-19. The overall study: Researchers got acute and convalescent COVID-19 samples from the United States, Italy and Spain. In each case, the material was cDNA or gDNA derived from T cells, B-cell-depleted T cells, or PBMCs.

Trimming left V 5 bases short and J 3 bases short, with 11 bases between. The CDR3 has 13 amino acids. Germline V gene data show CDR1 as MGHDK and CDR2 as SYGVNS. Seattle participants joined during active infection and were tracked over time. In the original processing: Estimated nucleated cell counts came from reference gene primer amplification. The repertoire was sequenced with immunoSEQ multiplex PCR; TCRdb's copy has only in-frame clones and lacks some. That table is the source of V, J and clone size, and D and trimming were worked out from the DNA. Among 290,000 or so clones listed, roughly 92% were seen once.

The chain couples TRBV25-1 to TRBJ2-7; maybe TRBD1 (5 bases). The receptor was derived from a woman in her 30s with COVID-19, enrolled during active disease. Sequenced sample: peripheral blood. The DNA for the CDR3 is TGTGCCAGCAGTCAGGGCCAGATCTACGAGCAGTACTTC. Translated, it gives CASSQGQIYEQYF.